Each of the 11 T cell receptor beta chains below was sequenced from the same sample in a study of cytomegalovirus exposure and HLA in healthy donors. The PCR ran on 60 Vbeta and 13 Jbeta primers. Repertoires were generated with immunoSEQ multiplex PCR, while TCRdb's copy carries only in-frame clones and drops some. The sample has some 56,000 clones, roughly four fifths seen once. What was sequenced was PBMCs. The receptor source for this set is a human donor in good health.

V is TRBV30 and J is TRBJ2-1; D remains unclear. The length of the CDR3 is 17 residues. Germline V gene lookup returns CDR1 GTSNPN and CDR2 SVGIG (reference sequence). Deletions cut 0 bases from V and 8 bases from J, with 23 bases between. In DNA form, the CDR3 reads TGTGCCTGGAGTGTACGTATAGCATTTGGCTTTTCCGATGAGCAGTTCTTC. Translated: CAWSVRIAFGFSDEQFF.

The chain uses TRBV28 and TRBJ2-1; a possible D gene is TRBD1 (5 bases). V lost 2 bases, J lost 8 bases, and 10 bases lay in between. Germline values: CDR1 MDHEN, CDR2 SYDVKM. CDR3 length: 13 residues. The CDR3: CASSLQGFDEQFF. The CDR3 DNA reads as TGTGCCAGCAGTTTACAGGGATTCGATGAGCAGTTCTTC.

As to this clone: Sequence at one end of the junction differs from germline and may be a read error. V gene TRBV7-7 combines with J gene TRBJ2-1; D is unresolved. The CDR3 is 16 residues long. Germline-derived CDR1 and CDR2 are SSHAT and FNYEAQ (reference sequence). CDR3 protein: CASSLLSHSSYNEQFF. The CDR3 DNA reads TGTGCTAGCAGCTTACTTTCCCATAGCTCCTACAATGAGCAGTTCTTC.

V usage is TRBV5-5 and J usage is TRBJ2-5; TRBD1 is a possible D gene (6 bases). Trimming left V 0 bases short and J 2 bases short, with 8 bases between. The CDR3 totals 14 residues. CDR1 is SGHKS, CDR2 YYEKEE, per germline (reference sequence). The CDR3 is CASSLAGVQETQYF. DNA of the CDR3: TGTGCCAGCAGCTTGGCAGGGGTTCAAGAGACCCAGTACTTC.

Concerning this clone itself: Germline and junction disagree at one end, which may indicate a read error. The chain employs TRBV7-9 and TRBJ2-3; 9 bases fit TRBD2. This CDR3 has 17 residues. Germline V lookup: CDR1 SEHNR, CDR2 FQNEAQ (reference sequence). The CDR3 nucleotides read TGTTCCAGCAGCCAAGTCCTGACTAGCGGCGACGTGGATACGCAGTATTTT. This codes for CSSSQVLTSGDVDTQYF.

J is TRBJ2-1 and V is TRBV5-4; 7 bases map to TRBD2. Germline CDR1 SGHNT, CDR2 YYREEE (reference sequence). The trim removed 0 bases at V and 6 bases at J, leaving 3 bases unmatched. This CDR3 has 14 residues. The CDR3 sequence: CASSLVGGGNEQFF. The DNA of the CDR3 is TGTGCCAGCAGCTTGGTGGGGGGGGGCAATGAGCAGTTCTTC.

The rearrangement joins TRBV11-1 to TRBJ2-7; D possibly corresponds to TRBD1 (6 bases). The CDR3 has 14 residues. Germline loops: CDR1 SGHAT, CDR2 FQDESV (reference sequence). Trimming shortened V by 1 base and J by 3 bases, and 10 bases separated the two germline ends. CDR3 sequence: CASSLGGGSYEQYF. The CDR3 nucleotides are TGTGCCAGCAGCTTAGGAGGGGGTAGCTACGAGCAGTACTTC.

J is TRBJ1-3 and V is TRBV5-4, with TRBD1 as a possible D gene (6 bases). Trimming removed 0 bases at V and 4 bases at J, with 14 bases between. The CDR3 runs to 16 residues. Germline values: CDR1 SGHNT, CDR2 YYREEE (reference sequence). The CDR3 sequence: CASSLAAGAQGNTIYF. The CDR3 nucleotides read TGTGCCAGCAGCTTGGCGGCAGGGGCGCAGGGAAACACCATATATTTT.

CDR3 amino acids: CASSQGTGVAYEQYF. In DNA, the CDR3 is TGCGCCAGCAGCCAAGGGACAGGGGTGGCGTACGAGCAGTACTTC. The chain has TRBV4-3 and TRBJ2-7, with 9 bases aligning to TRBD1. The CDR3 loop spans 15 amino acids. Losses at the gene ends were 1 base for V and 4 bases for J; bases not matched to a gene: 5. Looked up from germline, CDR1 is LGHNA and CDR2 is YSLEER.

With regard to this clone: Its ends do not fully match the called genes, so a read error is possible. CDR3 coding DNA: TGTTCCAGCAGCTTGGCGGAGGCAGCTTTCTTT. Encoded protein: CSSSLAEAAFF. The rearrangement links TRBV7-9 to TRBJ1-1; D call uncertain. The CDR3 totals 11 residues. The germline V gene encodes CDR1 SEHNR and CDR2 FQNEAQ (reference sequence).

The J gene is TRBJ2-7, the V gene TRBV2; D may be TRBD1 (7 bases). Germline V lookup: CDR1 SNHLY, CDR2 FYNNEI. The CDR3 is made up of 14 amino acids. The V and J ends lost 6 bases and 1 base respectively, with 13 bases between them. In DNA, the CDR3 is TGTGCCAGCAGATCGACAGGGAGGTCCTACGAGCAGTACTTC. Translated, it gives CASRSTGRSYEQYF.